One and the same sample provided the 16 T cell receptor beta chains below, sequenced in a study of shared clonotypes between healthy human individuals. Assay used: immunoSEQ multiplex PCR; TCRdb lists only in-frame clones, some missing. The table shows over 850,000 clones, with roughly 74% occurring only once. Sequences were obtained from memory CD4+ T cells from PBMCs. This sample's subset: CD45RA-negative fraction. These receptor sequences come from a man aged 18 to 29 in good health. Some clones in this sample may be carry-over from other donors' samples.

This sequence joins TRBV7-9 and TRBJ2-3, with 7 nucleotides matching TRBD1. The V gene end was trimmed by 4 bases and the J gene end by 3 bases; junction bases not matched to a gene: 10. This CDR3 has 16 amino acids. Germline V gene sequence: CDR1 SEHNR, CDR2 FQNEAQ (reference sequence). For the CDR3, the DNA is TGTGCCAGCAGCTACACAACGGACAGGCGAACAGATACGCAGTATTTT. It codes for CASSYTTDRRTDTQYF.

For this clone: A far larger clone is a single base away, which makes a read error likely. The sample carries other DNA sequences with the same CDR3. V and J are TRBV7-2 and TRBJ1-1; D unresolved. The germline V gene has CDR1 SGHTA and CDR2 FQGNSA. The CDR3 sequence is 13 residues long. Trimming took off 1 base at V and 1 base at J, with 4 bases between the two ends. The CDR3 sequence is CASSLGQNTEAFF. In DNA form, the CDR3 reads TGTGCCAGCAGCTTAGGGCAGAACACTGAAGCTTTCTTT. Full variable domain (missing parts from reference TRBV7-2 and TRBJ1-1): GAGVSQSPSNKVTEKGKDVELRCDPISGHTALYWYRQSLGQGLEFLIYFQGNSAPDKSGLPSDRFSAERTGGSVSTLTIQRTQQEDSAVYLCASSLGQNTEAFFGQGTRLTVV.

Worth noting for this clone: This specimen includes other DNA sequences encoding the same CDR3. The V and J genes are TRBV7-2 and TRBJ2-7; 7 bases are a match to TRBD2. The CDR3 totals 14 residues. The germline V gene has CDR1 SGHTA and CDR2 FQGNSA. Trimming removed 4 bases from V and 1 base from J; junction bases left unmatched: 4. The CDR3 sequence: CASSSSGGSYEQYF. In DNA, the CDR3 is TGTGCCAGCAGCTCTAGCGGTGGTTCCTACGAGCAGTACTTC.

The rearrangement uses TRBV5-4 and TRBJ2-1, with TRBD2 matching 9 bases. The CDR3 contains 16 residues. The germline CDR1 and CDR2 sequences are SGHNT and YYREEE (reference sequence). V gave up 4 bases and J gave up 4 bases; unmatched junction bases: 9. Written as DNA, the CDR3 is TGTGCCAGCAGCAGCAGCGGGAGGCCCCCTTACAATGAGCAGTTCTTC. Amino acids: CASSSSGRPPYNEQFF.

The rearrangement uses TRBV9 and TRBJ1-2; D call uncertain. V was trimmed by 3 bases and J by 4 bases, leaving 7 bases between them. The length of the CDR3 is 12 residues. CDR1 and CDR2 from the germline V gene are SGDLS and YYNGEE. The DNA for the CDR3 is TGTGCCAGCAGCGAAAGCGTCTATGGCTACACCTTC. Protein: CASSESVYGYTF.

The rearrangement joins TRBV2 to TRBJ1-1, with D hard to call. Germline V gene data show CDR1 as SNHLY and CDR2 as FYNNEI. Trimming cost V 1 base and J 7 bases, with 13 bases left between them. The CDR3 length is 14 residues. In DNA form, the CDR3 reads TGTGCCAGCAGTGAAGTGTTAGTTAGGAGTGAAGCTTTCTTT. It yields the protein CASSEVLVRSEAFF.

The chain has TRBV12-5 and TRBJ2-1; tentatively, D is TRBD2 (6 bases). This CDR3 has 15 amino acids. The germline CDR1 and CDR2 sequences are LGHNT and FRNRAP. Trimming cost V 3 bases and J 6 bases, with 15 bases left between them. The DNA for the CDR3 is TGTGCTAGTGGTTTCCAAGACGGGGAGGTCAATGAGCAGTTCTTC. Translation gives CASGFQDGEVNEQFF.

The chain employs TRBV6-6 and TRBJ2-5; D ambiguous. In germline, CDR1 is MNHNY, CDR2 SVGAGI (reference sequence). V was pared by 3 bases and J by 4 bases, with 9 bases between. The CDR3 is 13 residues long. This chain's CDR3 is CASSYSARETQYF. CDR3 bases: TGTGCCAGCAGTTATTCCGCGAGAGAGACCCAGTACTTC.

The CDR3 region has the DNA TGTGCCAGCAGCCCCCGGGGGAGGACCTTAGAGGGTGAAGCTTTCTTT. It is translated as CASSPRGRTLEGEAFF. The V gene is TRBV9, the J gene TRBJ1-1; perhaps TRBD1 as D (5 bases). The CDR3 is 16 residues long. The V end lost 4 bases, the J end lost 7 bases, and 23 bases lay between the germline ends. Germline CDR1 SGDLS, CDR2 YYNGEE.

The V gene is TRBV4-1, the J gene TRBJ2-4; 11 nucleotides agree with TRBD2. With V trimmed by 1 base and J by 6 bases, 2 bases remained unmatched. Germline lookup yields CDR1 MGHRA and CDR2 YSYEKL. The CDR3 has 15 amino acids. This chain's CDR3 is CASSQVGLAVNIQYF. The CDR3 region has the DNA TGCGCCAGCAGCCAAGTGGGACTAGCGGTAAACATTCAGTACTTC.

This clone has just one count. V is TRBV5-6 and J is TRBJ2-2; D remains ambiguous. Looked up from germline, CDR1 is SGHDT and CDR2 is YYEEEE. The CDR3 loop spans 15 amino acids. Trimming cost V 0 bases and J 5 bases, with 11 bases left between them. The CDR3 coding sequence is TGTGCCAGCAGCTTGGCCTTCCTTGCTACCGGGGAGCTGTTTTTT. It translates to CASSLAFLATGELFF. Full variable domain (missing parts from reference TRBV5-6 and TRBJ2-2): DAGVTQSPTHLIKTRGQQVTLRCSPKSGHDTVSWYQQALGQGPQFIFQYYEEEERQRGNFPDRFSGHQFPNYSSELNVNALLLGDSALYLCASSLAFLATGELFFGEGSRLTVL.

This clone appeared a single time. This sequence joins TRBV11-2 and TRBJ2-1, with TRBD2 matching 7 bases. Germline V gives CDR1 SGHAT, CDR2 FQNNGV. Trimming removed 4 bases from V and 12 bases from J; junction bases left unmatched: 18. The CDR3 has 16 residues. The CDR3, as DNA: TGTGCCAGCAGCTCGATTCGGGGAGGGCCCAGTTTTGGGCAGTTCTTC. Its protein product is CASSSIRGGPSFGQFF.

This chain joins TRBV6-6 and TRBJ1-5; D uncertain. The CDR3 extends over 12 amino acids. The germline V and J ends were trimmed by 5 bases and 9 bases, with 11 bases remaining between them. Germline CDR1 and CDR2: MNHNY and SVGAGI (reference sequence). In DNA form, the CDR3 reads TGTGCCAGCAGTATCGATCTAGGGCCCCAGCATTTT. Amino acids: CASSIDLGPQHF.

This chain joins TRBV6-5 and TRBJ1-2; D is unclear. V dropped 4 bases and J dropped 8 bases, with 14 bases sitting between them. This CDR3 spans 13 amino acids. Germline values: CDR1 MNHEY, CDR2 SVGAGI. CDR3 in amino acids: CASSFQGSYGYTF. The DNA for the CDR3 is TGTGCCAGCAGTTTCCAAGGGAGCTACGGCTACACCTTC.

The V call is TRBV7-9, the J call TRBJ2-2; D unclear. The CDR3 sequence is 13 residues long. CDR1 and CDR2 from the germline V gene are SEHNR and FQNEAQ (reference sequence). Trimming stripped 5 bases from V and 3 bases from J, with 7 bases between. CDR3 amino acids: CASSTAYTGELFF. The CDR3 DNA follows: TGTGCCAGCAGCACCGCGTACACCGGGGAGCTGTTTTTT.

CDR3: CATTLGQGETQYF. The CDR3 nucleotides are TGTGCCACCACCCTTGGACAGGGTGAGACCCAGTACTTC. The rearrangement joins TRBV10-3 to TRBJ2-5, with 8 bases identical to TRBD1. Germline CDR1 reads ENHRY; CDR2 reads SYGVKD. V dropped 10 bases and J dropped 5; count of bases not matched to a gene: 9. The CDR3 totals 13 residues.